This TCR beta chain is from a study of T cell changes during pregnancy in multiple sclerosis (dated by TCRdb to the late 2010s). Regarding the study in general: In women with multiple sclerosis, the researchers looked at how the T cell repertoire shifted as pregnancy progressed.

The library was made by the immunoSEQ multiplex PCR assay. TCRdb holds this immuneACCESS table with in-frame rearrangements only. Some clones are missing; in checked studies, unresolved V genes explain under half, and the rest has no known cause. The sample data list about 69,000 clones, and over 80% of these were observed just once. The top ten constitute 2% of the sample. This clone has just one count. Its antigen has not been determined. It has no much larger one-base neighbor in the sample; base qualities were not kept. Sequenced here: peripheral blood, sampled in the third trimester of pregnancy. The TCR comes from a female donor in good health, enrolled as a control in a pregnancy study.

In nucleotide form, the sequence is TGTGCCAGCAGCCCCCAGGGCCCCGCTGGGGCCAACGTCCTGACTTTC. This yields the protein CASSPQGPAGANVLTF. This sequence uses TRBV11-3 and TRBJ2-6; the D region possibly corresponds to TRBD1 (5 bases align). V loses 5 bases of germline sequence and J loses 2 bases, and the interval between the two ends is 13 bases. The CDR3 contains 16 residues, cysteine and phenylalanine counted. The sequence is cut down to CDR3 DNA, 48 bases in frame from base 1. Via the germline V gene, CDR1 is SGHNT and CDR2 YENEEA.